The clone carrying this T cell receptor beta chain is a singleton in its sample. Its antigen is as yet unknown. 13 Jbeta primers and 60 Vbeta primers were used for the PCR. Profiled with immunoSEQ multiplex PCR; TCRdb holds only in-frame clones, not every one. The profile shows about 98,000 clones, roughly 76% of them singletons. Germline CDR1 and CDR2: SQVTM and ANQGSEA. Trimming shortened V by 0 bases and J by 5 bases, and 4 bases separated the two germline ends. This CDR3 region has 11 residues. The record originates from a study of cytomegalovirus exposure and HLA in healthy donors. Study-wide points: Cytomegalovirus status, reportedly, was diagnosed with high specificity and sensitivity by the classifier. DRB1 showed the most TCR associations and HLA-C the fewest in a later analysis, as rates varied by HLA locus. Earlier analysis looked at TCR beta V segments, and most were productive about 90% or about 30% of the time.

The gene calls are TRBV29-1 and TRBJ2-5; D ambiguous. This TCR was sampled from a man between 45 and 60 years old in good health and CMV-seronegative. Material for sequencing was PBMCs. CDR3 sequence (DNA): TGCAGCGTTGAAGATCCGGAGACCCAGTACTTC. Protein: CSVEDPETQYF.